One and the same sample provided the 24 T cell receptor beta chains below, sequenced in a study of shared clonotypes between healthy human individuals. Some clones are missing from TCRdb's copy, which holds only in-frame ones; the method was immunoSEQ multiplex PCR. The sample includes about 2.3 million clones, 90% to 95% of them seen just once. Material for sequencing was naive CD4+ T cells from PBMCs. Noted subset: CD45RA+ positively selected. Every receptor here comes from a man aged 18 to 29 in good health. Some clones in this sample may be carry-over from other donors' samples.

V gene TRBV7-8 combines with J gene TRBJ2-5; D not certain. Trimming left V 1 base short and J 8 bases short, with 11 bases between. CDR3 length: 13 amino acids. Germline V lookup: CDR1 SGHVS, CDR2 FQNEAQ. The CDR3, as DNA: TGTGCCAGCAGCTTAGGGGCTCTAGATACCCAGTACTTC. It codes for CASSLGALDTQYF.

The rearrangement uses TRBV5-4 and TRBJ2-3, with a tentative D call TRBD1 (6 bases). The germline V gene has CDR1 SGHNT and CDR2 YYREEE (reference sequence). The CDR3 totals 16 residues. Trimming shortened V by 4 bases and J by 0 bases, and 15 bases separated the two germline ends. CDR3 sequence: CASSPKTTGSTDTQYF. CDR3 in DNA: TGTGCCAGCAGCCCGAAGACAACAGGGAGCACAGATACGCAGTATTTT.

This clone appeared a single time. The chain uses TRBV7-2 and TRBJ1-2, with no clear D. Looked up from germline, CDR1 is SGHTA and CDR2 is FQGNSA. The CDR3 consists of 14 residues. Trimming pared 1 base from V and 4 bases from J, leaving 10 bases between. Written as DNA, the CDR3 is TGTGCCAGCAGCTTAGTCGGACGGACCTATGGCTACACCTTC. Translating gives CASSLVGRTYGYTF.

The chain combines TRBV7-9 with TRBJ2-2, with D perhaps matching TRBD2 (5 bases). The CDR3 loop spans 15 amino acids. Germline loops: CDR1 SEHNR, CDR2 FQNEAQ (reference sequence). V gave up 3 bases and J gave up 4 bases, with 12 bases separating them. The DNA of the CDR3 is TGTGCCAGCAGCTTTTTCCCGGGAATCACCGGGGAGCTGTTTTTT. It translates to CASSFFPGITGELFF.

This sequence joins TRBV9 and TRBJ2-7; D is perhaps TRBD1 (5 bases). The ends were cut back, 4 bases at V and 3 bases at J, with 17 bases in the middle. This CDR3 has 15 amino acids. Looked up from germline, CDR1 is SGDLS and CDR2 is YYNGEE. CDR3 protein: CASSPGYGEGYEQYF. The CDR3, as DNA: TGTGCCAGCAGCCCAGGGTACGGAGAAGGCTACGAGCAGTACTTC. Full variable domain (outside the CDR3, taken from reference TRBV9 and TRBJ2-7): DSGVTQTPKHLITATGQRVTLRCSPRSGDLSVYWYQQSLDQGLQFLIQYYNGEERAKGNILERFSAQQFPDLHSELNLSSLELGDSALYFCASSPGYGEGYEQYFGPGTRLTVT.

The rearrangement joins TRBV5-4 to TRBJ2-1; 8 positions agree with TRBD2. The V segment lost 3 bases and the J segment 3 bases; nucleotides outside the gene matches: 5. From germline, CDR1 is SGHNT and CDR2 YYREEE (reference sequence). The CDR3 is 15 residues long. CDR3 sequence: CASSSLAGLYNEQFF. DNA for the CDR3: TGTGCCAGCAGCTCCCTAGCGGGCCTCTACAATGAGCAGTTCTTC.

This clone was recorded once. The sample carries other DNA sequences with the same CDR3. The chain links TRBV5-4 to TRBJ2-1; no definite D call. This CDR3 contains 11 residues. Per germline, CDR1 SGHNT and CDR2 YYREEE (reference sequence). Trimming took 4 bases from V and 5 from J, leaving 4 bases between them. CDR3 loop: CASSGNNEQFF. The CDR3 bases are TGTGCCAGCAGCGGAAACAATGAGCAGTTCTTC.

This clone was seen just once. CDR3 nucleotide sequence: TGTGCCAGCAGCTTATCCAGGGACACTGAAGCTTTCTTT. As protein: CASSLSRDTEAFF. The chain joins TRBV13 to TRBJ1-1; possibly TRBD1 for D (5 bases). V gave up 2 bases and J gave up 3 bases, with 7 bases separating them. This CDR3 comprises 13 residues. Germline assignment: CDR1 PRHDT and CDR2 FYEKMQ (reference sequence).

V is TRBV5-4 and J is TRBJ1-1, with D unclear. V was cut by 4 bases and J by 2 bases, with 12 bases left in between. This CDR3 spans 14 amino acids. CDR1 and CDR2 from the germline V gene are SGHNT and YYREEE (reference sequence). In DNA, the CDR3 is TGTGCCAGCAGCCCCACCACAGCTAACACTGAAGCTTTCTTT. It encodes CASSPTTANTEAFF. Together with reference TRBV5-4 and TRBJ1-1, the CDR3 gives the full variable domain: ETGVTQSPTHLIKTRGQQVTLRCSSQSGHNTVSWYQQALGQGPQFIFQYYREEENGRGNFPPRFSGLQFPNYSSELNVNALELDDSALYLCASSPTTANTEAFFGQGTRLTVV.

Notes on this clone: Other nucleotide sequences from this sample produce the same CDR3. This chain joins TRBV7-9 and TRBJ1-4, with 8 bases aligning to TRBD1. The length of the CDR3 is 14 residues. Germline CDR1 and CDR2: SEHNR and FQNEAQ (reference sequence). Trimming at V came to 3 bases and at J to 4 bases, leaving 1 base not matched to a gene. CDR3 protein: CASSLDRDNEKLFF. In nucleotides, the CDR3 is TGTGCCAGCAGCTTGGACAGGGATAATGAAAAACTGTTTTTT. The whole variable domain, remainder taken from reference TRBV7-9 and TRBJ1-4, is DTGVSQNPRHKITKRGQNVTFRCDPISEHNRLYWYRQTLGQGPEFLTYFQNEAQLEKSRLLSDRFSAERPKGSFSTLEIQRTEQGDSAMYLCASSLDRDNEKLFFGSGTQLSVL.

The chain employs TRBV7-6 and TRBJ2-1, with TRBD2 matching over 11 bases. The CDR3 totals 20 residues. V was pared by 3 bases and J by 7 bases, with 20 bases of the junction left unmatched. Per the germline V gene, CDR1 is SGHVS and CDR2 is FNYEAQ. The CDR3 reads CASSFTWGTSGRGYGNEQFF. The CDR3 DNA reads TGTGCCAGCAGCTTTACGTGGGGTACTAGCGGGAGAGGGTACGGAAATGAGCAGTTCTTC.

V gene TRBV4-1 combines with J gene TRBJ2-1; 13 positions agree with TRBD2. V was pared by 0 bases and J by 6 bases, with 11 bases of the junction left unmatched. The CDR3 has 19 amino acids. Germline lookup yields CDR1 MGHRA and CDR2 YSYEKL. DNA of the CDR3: TGCGCCAGCAGCCAAGAAGGGGCTAGTAGGACTAGCGGGAGCAATGAGCAGTTCTTC. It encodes CASSQEGASRTSGSNEQFF.

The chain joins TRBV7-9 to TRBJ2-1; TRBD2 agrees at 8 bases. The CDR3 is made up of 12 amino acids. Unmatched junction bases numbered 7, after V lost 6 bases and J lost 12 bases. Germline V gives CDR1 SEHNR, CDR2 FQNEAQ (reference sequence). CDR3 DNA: TGTGCCAGCAGTCCCGGGACTAGGGGGCAGTTCTTC. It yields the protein CASSPGTRGQFF.

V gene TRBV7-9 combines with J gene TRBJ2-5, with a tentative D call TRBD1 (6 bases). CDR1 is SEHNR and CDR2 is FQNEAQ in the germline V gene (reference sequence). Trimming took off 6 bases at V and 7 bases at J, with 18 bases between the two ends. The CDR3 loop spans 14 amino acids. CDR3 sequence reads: CASRRQDSLATQYF. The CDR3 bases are TGTGCCAGCAGGCGACAGGATTCCCTCGCGACCCAGTACTTC.

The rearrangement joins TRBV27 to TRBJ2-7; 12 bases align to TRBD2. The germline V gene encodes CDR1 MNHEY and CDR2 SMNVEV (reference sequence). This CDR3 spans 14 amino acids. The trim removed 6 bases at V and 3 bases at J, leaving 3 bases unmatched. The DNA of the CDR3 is TGTGCCAGCAGACGGGGACTAGCGGGCTACGAGCAGTACTTC. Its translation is CASRRGLAGYEQYF.

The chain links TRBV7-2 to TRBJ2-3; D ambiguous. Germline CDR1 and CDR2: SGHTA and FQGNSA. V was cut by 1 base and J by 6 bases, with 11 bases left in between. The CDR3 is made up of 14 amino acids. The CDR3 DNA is TGTGCCAGCAGCTTAGGGCTAGTCCCGGATACGCAGTATTTT. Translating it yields CASSLGLVPDTQYF.

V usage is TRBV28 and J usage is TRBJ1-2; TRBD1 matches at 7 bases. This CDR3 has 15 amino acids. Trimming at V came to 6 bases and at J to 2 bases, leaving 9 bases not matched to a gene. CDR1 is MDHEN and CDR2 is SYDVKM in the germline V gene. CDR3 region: CASSRPRTGNYGYTF. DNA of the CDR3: TGTGCCAGCAGCCGACCCCGGACAGGAAACTATGGCTACACCTTC.

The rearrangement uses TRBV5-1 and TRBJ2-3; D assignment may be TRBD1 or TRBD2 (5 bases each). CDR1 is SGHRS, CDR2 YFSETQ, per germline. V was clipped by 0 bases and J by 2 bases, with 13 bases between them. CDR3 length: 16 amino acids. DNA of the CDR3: TGCGCCAGCAGCTTGGCCGGGACGGGTACCACAGATACGCAGTATTTT. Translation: CASSLAGTGTTDTQYF.

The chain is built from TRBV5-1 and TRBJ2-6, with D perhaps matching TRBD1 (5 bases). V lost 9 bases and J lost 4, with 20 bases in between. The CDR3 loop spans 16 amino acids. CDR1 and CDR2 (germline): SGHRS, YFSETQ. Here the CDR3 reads CATVPGPGLGANVLTF. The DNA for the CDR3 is TGCGCCACCGTCCCAGGCCCAGGGTTAGGGGCCAACGTCCTGACTTTC.

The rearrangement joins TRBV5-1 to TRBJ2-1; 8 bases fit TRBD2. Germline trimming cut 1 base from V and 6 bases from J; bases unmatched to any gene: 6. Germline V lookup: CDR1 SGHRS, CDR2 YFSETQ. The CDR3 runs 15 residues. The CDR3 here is CASSLYTSGSNEQFF. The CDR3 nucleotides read TGCGCCAGCAGCTTGTACACTAGCGGATCCAATGAGCAGTTCTTC. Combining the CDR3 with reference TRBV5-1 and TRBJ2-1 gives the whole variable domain KAGVTQTPRYLIKTRGQQVTLSCSPISGHRSVSWYQQTPGQGLQFLFEYFSETQRNKGNFPGRFSGRQFSNSRSEMNVSTLELGDSALYLCASSLYTSGSNEQFFGPGTRLTVL.

The CDR3 DNA sequence: TGCGCCAGCAGCTCGACTAGCGGGAGAAGGTACGAGCAGTACTTC. It codes for CASSSTSGRRYEQYF. The chain is built from TRBV5-1 and TRBJ2-7, with 12 bases aligning to TRBD2. J lost 4 bases, V lost 3 bases, and 5 bases had no gene match. The CDR3 has 15 residues. Germline assignment: CDR1 SGHRS and CDR2 YFSETQ. Based on the CDR3 plus reference TRBV5-1 and TRBJ2-7, the full variable domain is KAGVTQTPRYLIKTRGQQVTLSCSPISGHRSVSWYQQTPGQGLQFLFEYFSETQRNKGNFPGRFSGRQFSNSRSEMNVSTLELGDSALYLCASSSTSGRRYEQYFGPGTRLTVT.

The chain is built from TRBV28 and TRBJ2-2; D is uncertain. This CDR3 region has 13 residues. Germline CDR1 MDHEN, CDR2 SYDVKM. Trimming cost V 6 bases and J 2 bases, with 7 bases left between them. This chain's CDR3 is CASRLSNTGELFF. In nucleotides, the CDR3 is TGTGCCAGCAGGCTTAGCAACACCGGGGAGCTGTTTTTT.

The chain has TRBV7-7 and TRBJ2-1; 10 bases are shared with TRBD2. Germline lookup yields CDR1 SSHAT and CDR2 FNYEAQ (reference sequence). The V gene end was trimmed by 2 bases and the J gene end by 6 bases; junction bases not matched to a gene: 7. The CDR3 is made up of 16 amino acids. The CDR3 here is CASSLSVAGGRNEQFF. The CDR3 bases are TGTGCCAGCAGCTTATCGGTAGCGGGAGGACGCAATGAGCAGTTCTTC.

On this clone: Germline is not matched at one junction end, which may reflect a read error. Written as DNA, the CDR3 is TGTGCCAGCTCATCACCCCAGTCCCAATACAATGAGCAGTTCTTC. This gives the protein CASSSPQSQYNEQFF. The rearrangement links TRBV18 to TRBJ2-1, with D unclear. The germline CDR1 and CDR2 sequences are KGHSH and LQKENI. The CDR3 consists of 15 residues.